This passage covers 25 T cell receptor beta chains from one sample sequenced in a study of CD8+CD57+ T cells in acquired aplastic anemia. Genomic DNA, the template, was used for profiling of the TCR beta VDJ and CDR3. MiXCR was run by TCRdb on the reads, yielding one entry per CDR3 protein. The data contain about 190,000 distinct CDR3 sequences, approximately 50% of them seen just once; the ten biggest clones take up about 17%. Sequencing was done on a sample of sorted CD4+, CD8+, or CD8+CD57+ T cells (not recorded which) from PBMCs. These receptors came from a human donor in good health, serving as a control.

The chain combines TRBV9 with TRBJ2-3, with TRBD2 as a possible D gene (5 bases). In germline, CDR1 is SGDLS, CDR2 YYNGEE. Deletions cut 4 bases from V and 4 bases from J, with 16 bases between. This CDR3 has 15 residues. CDR3 protein: CASSSHPMEADTQYF. In DNA form, the CDR3 reads TGTGCCAGCAGCTCTCACCCCATGGAGGCAGATACGCAGTATTTT.

This clonotype was observed many times. The gene calls are TRBV7-2 and TRBJ1-4; 9 bases match TRBD1. The CDR3 extends over 16 amino acids. Germline V lookup: CDR1 SGHTA, CDR2 FQGNSA. V was clipped by 0 bases and J by 2 bases; unmatched bases: 1. CDR3 DNA sequence: TGTGCCAGCAGCTTAGCGGGGACAGGGACTAATGAAAAACTGTTTTTT. Translation: CASSLAGTGTNEKLFF.

J is TRBJ2-1 and V is TRBV7-3; 15 nucleotides match TRBD2. This CDR3 region has 17 residues. Germline trimming cut 5 bases from V and 12 bases from J; bases unmatched to any gene: 14. The germline gives CDR1 SGHTA, CDR2 FQGTGA. The CDR3 coding sequence is TGTGCCAGCAGCCCCCCCGGACTAGCGGGGGGGCGGTCATCGCAGTTCTTC. Translated: CASSPPGLAGGRSSQFF. The complete variable domain, with remaining parts taken from reference TRBV7-3 and TRBJ2-1, reads GAGVSQTPSNKVTEKGKYVELRCDPISGHTALYWYRQSLGQGPEFLIYFQGTGAADDSGLPNDRFFAVRPEGSVSTLKIQRTERGDSAVYLCASSPPGLAGGRSSQFFGPGTRLTVL.

This clonotype was counted many times. The rearrangement links TRBV6-1 to TRBJ2-7; 10 nucleotides align to TRBD2. V gave up 6 bases and J gave up 1 base; unmatched junction bases: 9. The V gene's germline CDR1 is MNHNS and CDR2 SASEGT. CDR3 size: 16 residues. The CDR3 loop is CASRTYPSGGSYEQYF. Here the CDR3 DNA reads TGTGCCAGCAGAACATACCCTAGCGGGGGATCCTACGAGCAGTACTTC.

Turning to this clonotype: Relative to the germline gene, one junction end is altered; a read error may explain this. The chain carries TRBV20-1 and TRBJ2-3; 7 positions match TRBD2. CDR3 size: 17 residues. Germline V gene data show CDR1 as DFQATT and CDR2 as SNEGSKA (reference sequence). CDR3 residues: CSATGVWGGGGADTRYF. The CDR3 nucleotides read TGCAGTGCTACCGGAGTTTGGGGCGGGGGTGGCGCAGATACGCGGTATTTT.

For this clonotype: One base away lies a much larger clone, so this may be a sequencing read error. The chain recombines TRBV6-1 with TRBJ1-2; 10 nucleotides agree with TRBD1. Germline V gives CDR1 MNHNS, CDR2 SASEGT. The junction had 5 bases not matched to a gene; V was cut back by 5 bases and J by 2 bases. The CDR3 sequence is 15 residues long. The CDR3, as DNA: TGTGCCAGCAGTTACTCGGGACAGGGGAACTATGGCTACACCTTC. Its protein is CASSYSGQGNYGYTF.

This clonotype was seen repeatedly, ten times or more. The rearrangement uses TRBV19 and TRBJ1-5; the match to TRBD1 covers 7 bases. The J segment lost 4 bases and the V segment lost 4 bases, leaving 7 bases of the junction unmatched. The CDR3 spans 15 residues. Germline V CDR1 and CDR2: LNHDA, SQIVND (reference sequence). The CDR3 DNA sequence: TGTGCCAGTAGTACCCCAGGGGACAGAAATCAGCCCCAGCATTTT. Encoded protein: CASSTPGDRNQPQHF.

This clonotype was found a few times. The chain couples TRBV2 to TRBJ1-1; D remains ambiguous. The CDR3 has 11 amino acids. V lost 8 bases, J lost 5 bases, and 9 bases lay in between. Germline V gene data show CDR1 as SNHLY and CDR2 as FYNNEI. The CDR3 loop is CASPDSTEAFF. As DNA, the CDR3 is TGTGCCAGCCCGGATAGTACTGAAGCTTTCTTT.

This clonotype was recorded once. The CDR3 end shows no conserved phenylalanine or tryptophan, and so a read error is likely. The gene calls are TRBV5-5 and TRBJ2-1, with 7 positions matching TRBD2. CDR3 length: 17 residues. Looked up from germline, CDR1 is SGHKS and CDR2 is YYEKEE (reference sequence). The V segment lost 0 bases and the J segment 2 bases; nucleotides outside the gene matches: 8. DNA for the CDR3: TGTGCCAGCAGCTTGGCAAGCGGGGCAGCCGCCTACAATGAGCAGTTCTCC. Protein product: CASSLASGAAAYNEQFS.

This clonotype has just a few counts. V usage is TRBV19 and J usage is TRBJ1-2; D perhaps matches TRBD1 (5 bases). CDR3 length equals 14 residues. Trimming pared 5 bases from V and 6 bases from J, leaving 16 bases between. Germline V gene sequence: CDR1 LNHDA, CDR2 SQIVND (reference sequence). CDR3 in DNA: TGTGCCAGTAGTCCTAGCGGGGGAGTCGATGGCTACACCTTC. This sequence encodes CASSPSGGVDGYTF. Looking up the rest from reference TRBV19 and TRBJ1-2 gives the full variable domain: DGGITQSPKYLFRKEGQNVTLSCEQNLNHDAMYWYRQDPGQGLRLIYYSQIVNDFQKGDIAEGYSVSREKKESFPLTVTSAQKNPTAFYLCASSPSGGVDGYTFGSGTRLTVV.

The genes are TRBV9 and TRBJ1-3; the D is unclear. Trimming cost V 6 bases and J 2 bases, with 9 bases left between them. The germline CDR1 and CDR2 sequences are SGDLS and YYNGEE. The CDR3 has 13 amino acids. CDR3 in DNA: TGTGCCAGCACCAAGCACCCTGGAAACACCATATATTTT. Its translation: CASTKHPGNTIYF.

This clonotype was seen repeatedly, ten times or more. The V gene is TRBV7-2, the J gene TRBJ2-6; possible D gene TRBD2, 6 bases. Per the germline V gene, CDR1 is SGHTA and CDR2 is FQGNSA. The CDR3 has 15 residues. V lost 7 bases to trimming and J lost 0 bases, with 10 bases between them. CDR3 sequence reads: CASTLGGSGANVLTF. The CDR3 DNA reads as TGTGCCAGCACCCTCGGGGGCTCTGGGGCCAACGTCCTGACTTTC.

A word on this clonotype: Without the conserved terminal phenylalanine or tryptophan, this CDR3 likely stems from a read error. The chain is built from TRBV7-9 and TRBJ1-4; 9 positions match TRBD1. CDR1 SEHNR and CDR2 FQNEAQ come from the germline V gene (reference sequence). V lost 10 bases and J lost 7; bases outside the gene matches: 13. The CDR3 is made up of 15 amino acids. CDR3 amino acids: CATTLVGTGSEKLFL. For the CDR3, the DNA is TGTGCCACCACCTTGGTCGGGACAGGGTCTGAAAAACTGTTTCTT.

The chain joins TRBV5-1 to TRBJ2-6, with TRBD2 as a possible D gene (6 bases). CDR3 size: 15 residues. Germline assignment: CDR1 SGHRS and CDR2 YFSETQ. The V end lost 3 bases, the J end lost 8 bases, and 15 bases lay between the germline ends. The CDR3 is CASSWRVDGTNVLTF. In DNA, the CDR3 is TGCGCCAGCAGCTGGAGGGTGGACGGGACCAACGTCCTGACTTTC.

V and J are TRBV15 and TRBJ2-7; 8 bases match TRBD2. V gave up 4 bases and J gave up 5 bases; unmatched junction bases: 4. CDR3 size: 13 residues. Germline V gene data show CDR1 as LNHNV and CDR2 as YYDKDF (reference sequence). The CDR3 protein is CATSNAGGDEQYF. CDR3 sequence (DNA): TGTGCCACCAGCAATGCGGGGGGCGACGAGCAGTACTTC.

The chain links TRBV7-2 to TRBJ2-1; 9 bases fit TRBD2. CDR1 is SGHTA, CDR2 FQGNSA, per germline. The CDR3 is made up of 15 amino acids. Unmatched junction bases numbered 6, after V lost 5 bases and J lost 4 bases. DNA for the CDR3: TGTGCCAGCAGCACCGTAGCGGGGGCTTACAATGAGCAGTTCTTC. Residues: CASSTVAGAYNEQFF.

This clonotype has only one observation. V is TRBV19 and J is TRBJ2-1; the match to TRBD2 covers 7 bases. The CDR3 is made up of 12 amino acids. Germline CDR1 is LNHDA and CDR2 is SQIVND (reference sequence). The CDR3 loop is CASRSGYNEQFF. The CDR3 region has the DNA TGTGCAAGTCGTAGCGGGTACAATGAGCAGTTCTTC.

This clonotype was counted once. A much larger clone differs from this one at a single base, so this may be a read error. This chain connects TRBV10-3 to TRBJ1-4, with D hard to call. Germline V gives CDR1 ENHRY, CDR2 SYGVKD. The length of the CDR3 is 14 residues. The CDR3 protein is CASSRSSTNEKLLF. The CDR3 DNA sequence: TGTGCCAGCAGCCGGTCCTCAACTAATGAAAAACTGTTGTTT.

Ten or more counts support this clonotype. This chain uses TRBV9 with TRBJ1-4, with TRBD1 identical over 7 bases. The CDR3 covers 14 residues. Trimming took 4 bases from V and 11 from J; bases not matched to a gene: 11. Germline CDR1 is SGDLS and CDR2 is YYNGEE. The CDR3 loop is CASSPLQDRAKLFF. The CDR3 DNA sequence: TGTGCCAGCAGCCCGTTACAAGACAGGGCGAAACTGTTTTTT. Using reference TRBV9 and TRBJ1-4 for the parts outside the CDR3, the full variable domain is DSGVTQTPKHLITATGQRVTLRCSPRSGDLSVYWYQQSLDQGLQFLIQYYNGEERAKGNILERFSAQQFPDLHSELNLSSLELGDSALYFCASSPLQDRAKLFFGSGTQLSVL.

This clonotype was seen ten or more times. The chain is built from TRBV11-2 and TRBJ1-3; no clear D gene. The CDR3 has 13 amino acids. Trimming removed 6 bases at V and 0 bases at J, with 6 bases between. Germline values: CDR1 SGHAT, CDR2 FQNNGV. CDR3 sequence reads: CASRTSSGNTIYF. CDR3 sequence (DNA): TGTGCCAGCAGGACGTCCTCTGGAAACACCATATATTTT. The whole variable domain, remainder taken from reference TRBV11-2 and TRBJ1-3, is EAGVAQSPRYKIIEKRQSVAFWCNPISGHATLYWYQQILGQGPKLLIQFQNNGVVDDSQLPKDRFSAERLKGVDSTLKIQPAKLEDSAVYLCASRTSSGNTIYFGEGSWLTVV.

The CDR3, as DNA: TGTGCCAGCAGCCATTTCTATCGACAGAGCTCCTACGAGCAGTACTTC. As protein: CASSHFYRQSSYEQYF. The chain employs TRBV3-1 and TRBJ2-7, with a possible D match to TRBD1 (5 bases). Trimming left V 3 bases short and J 0 bases short, with 15 bases between. Germline CDR1 is LGHDT and CDR2 is YNNKEL (reference sequence). The CDR3 extends over 16 amino acids.

The V gene is TRBV29-1, the J gene TRBJ1-6; weak D call: TRBD1 (5 bases). The germline CDR1 and CDR2 sequences are SQVTM and ANQGSEA. The length of the CDR3 is 13 residues. V was clipped by 5 bases and J by 7 bases, with 12 bases between them. CDR3 residues: CSVQPGRNSPLHF. As DNA, the CDR3 is TGCAGCGTTCAACCGGGGCGGAATTCACCCCTCCACTTT.

This rearrangement joins TRBV7-9 to TRBJ2-7, with TRBD1 identical over 9 bases. The CDR3 spans 13 residues. Germline CDR1 and CDR2: SEHNR and FQNEAQ (reference sequence). The V and J ends lost 11 bases and 6 bases, in that order; junction bases with no gene match: 11. The CDR3 sequence: CASRTGDGLEQYF. CDR3 sequence (DNA): TGTGCCTCGAGGACAGGGGATGGCCTCGAGCAGTACTTC.

This rearrangement joins TRBV7-3 to TRBJ1-2; D unclear. Trimming removed 11 bases from V and 7 bases from J, with 11 bases in between. The CDR3 has 10 amino acids. Germline V gives CDR1 SGHTA, CDR2 FQGTGA. DNA of the CDR3: TGTGCCTCCTCGCGGGGTGGCTACACCTTC. As protein: CASSRGGYTF.

The rearrangement uses TRBV9 and TRBJ2-7; 9 bases align to TRBD2. The CDR3 has 16 amino acids. Germline lookup yields CDR1 SGDLS and CDR2 YYNGEE. V lost 4 bases to trimming and J lost 2 bases; unmatched junction nucleotides: 10. DNA of the CDR3: TGTGCCAGCAGCAAATCCCCGGGACTAGCCCCCTACGAGCAGTACTTC. This sequence encodes CASSKSPGLAPYEQYF.